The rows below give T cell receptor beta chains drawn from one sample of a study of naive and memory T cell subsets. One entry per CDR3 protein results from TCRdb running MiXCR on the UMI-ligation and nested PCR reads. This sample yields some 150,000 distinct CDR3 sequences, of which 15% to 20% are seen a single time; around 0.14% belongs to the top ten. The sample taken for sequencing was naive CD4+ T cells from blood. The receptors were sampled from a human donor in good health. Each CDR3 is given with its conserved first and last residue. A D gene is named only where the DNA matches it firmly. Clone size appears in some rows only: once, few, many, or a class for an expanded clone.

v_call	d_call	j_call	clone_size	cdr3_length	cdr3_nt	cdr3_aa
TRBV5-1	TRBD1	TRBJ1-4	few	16	TGCGCCAGCAGCGCCACGACAGGGAATCCTAATGAAAAACTGTTTTTT	CASSATTGNPNEKLFF
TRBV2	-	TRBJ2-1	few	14	TGTGCCAGCAGCCGGACTTTATTGGCGAATGAGCAGTTCTTC	CASSRTLLANEQFF
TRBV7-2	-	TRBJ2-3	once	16	TGTGCCAGCAGCTTGGGGGGCGGGAGTCCGACAGATACGCAGTATTTT	CASSLGGGSPTDTQYF
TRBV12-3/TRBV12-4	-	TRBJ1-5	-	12	TGTGCCAGCGCCCCCGATGTTCAGCCCCAGCATTTT	CASAPDVQPQHF
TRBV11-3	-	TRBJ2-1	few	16	TGTGCCAGCAGCTTACTAGCGTTCGGCTCCTACAATGAGCAGTTCTTC	CASSLLAFGSYNEQFF
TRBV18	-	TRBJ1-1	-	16	TGTGCCAGCTCACCGGGTAGGGGCCGGGGGAACACTGAAGCTTTCTTT	CASSPGRGRGNTEAFF
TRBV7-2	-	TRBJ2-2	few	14	TGTGCCAGCAGCTTTTCAGGGGTCACCGGGGAGCTGTTTTTT	CASSFSGVTGELFF
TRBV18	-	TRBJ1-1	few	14	TGTGCCAGCTCACCAGGGGGGGATAGGACTGAAGCTTTCTTT	CASSPGGDRTEAFF
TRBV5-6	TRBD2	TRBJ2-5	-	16	TGTGCCAGCAGCTTGCGTCTAGCGGCTCCTCAAGAGACCCAGTACTTC	CASSLRLAAPQETQYF
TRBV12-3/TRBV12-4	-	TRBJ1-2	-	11	TGTGCCAGCAGCCGGGGCTATGGCTACACCTTC	CASSRGYGYTF
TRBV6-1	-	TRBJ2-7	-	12	TGTGCCAGCAGTGAACGTGACTACGAGCAGTACTTC	CASSERDYEQYF